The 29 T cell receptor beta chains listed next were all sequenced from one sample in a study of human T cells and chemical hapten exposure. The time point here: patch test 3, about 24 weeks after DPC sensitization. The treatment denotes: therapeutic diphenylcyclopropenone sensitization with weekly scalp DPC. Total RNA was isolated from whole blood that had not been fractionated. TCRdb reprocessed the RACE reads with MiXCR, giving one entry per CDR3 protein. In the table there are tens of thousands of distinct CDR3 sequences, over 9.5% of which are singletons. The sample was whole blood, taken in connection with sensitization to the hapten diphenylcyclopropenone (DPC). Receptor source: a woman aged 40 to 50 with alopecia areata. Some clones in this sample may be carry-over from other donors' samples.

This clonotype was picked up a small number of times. CDR3 sequence (DNA): TGTGCCAGCAGCCCGACAGGGGCTAATGAAAAACTGTTTTTT. Translated, it gives CASSPTGANEKLFF. The V call is TRBV28, the J call TRBJ1-4, with TRBD1 matching 8 bases. The CDR3 consists of 14 residues. Germline V gene sequence: CDR1 MDHEN, CDR2 SYDVKM. V dropped 6 bases and J dropped 3; count of bases not matched to a gene: 3.

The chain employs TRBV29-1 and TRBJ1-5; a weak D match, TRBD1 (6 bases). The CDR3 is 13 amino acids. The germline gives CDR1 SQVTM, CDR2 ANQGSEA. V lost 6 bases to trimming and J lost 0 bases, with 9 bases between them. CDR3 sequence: CSVGTNSNQPQHF. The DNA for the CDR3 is TGCAGCGTCGGGACAAATAGCAATCAGCCCCAGCATTTT.

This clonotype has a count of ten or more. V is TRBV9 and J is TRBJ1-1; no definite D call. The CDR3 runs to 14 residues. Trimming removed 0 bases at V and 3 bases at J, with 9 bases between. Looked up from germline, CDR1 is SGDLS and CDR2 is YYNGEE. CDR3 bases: TGTGCCAGCAGCGTAGCCCCCACAGACACTGAAGCTTTCTTT. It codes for CASSVAPTDTEAFF. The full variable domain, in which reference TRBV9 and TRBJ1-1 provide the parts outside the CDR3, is DSGVTQTPKHLITATGQRVTLRCSPRSGDLSVYWYQQSLDQGLQFLIQYYNGEERAKGNILERFSAQQFPDLHSELNLSSLELGDSALYFCASSVAPTDTEAFFGQGTRLTVV.

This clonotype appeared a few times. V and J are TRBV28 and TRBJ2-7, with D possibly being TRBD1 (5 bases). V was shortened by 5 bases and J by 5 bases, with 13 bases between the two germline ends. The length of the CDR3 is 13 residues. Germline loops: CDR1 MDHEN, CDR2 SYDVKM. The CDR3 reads CASSIHVRDEQYF. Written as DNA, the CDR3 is TGTGCCAGCAGTATCCATGTCAGGGACGAGCAGTACTTC.

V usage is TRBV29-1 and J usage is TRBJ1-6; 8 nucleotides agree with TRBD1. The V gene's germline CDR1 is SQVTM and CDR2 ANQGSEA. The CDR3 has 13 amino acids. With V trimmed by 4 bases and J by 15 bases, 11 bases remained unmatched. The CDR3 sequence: CSVALDREGILHF. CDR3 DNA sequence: TGCAGCGTTGCCTTGGACAGGGAAGGGATCCTCCACTTT.

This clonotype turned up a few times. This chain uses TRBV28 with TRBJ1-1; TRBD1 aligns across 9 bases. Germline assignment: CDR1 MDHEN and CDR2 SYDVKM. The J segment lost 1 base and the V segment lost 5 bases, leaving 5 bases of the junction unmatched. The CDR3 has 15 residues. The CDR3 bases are TGTGCCAGCAGTCCCACAGGGGGCCGGAACACTGAAGCTTTCTTT. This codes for CASSPTGGRNTEAFF.

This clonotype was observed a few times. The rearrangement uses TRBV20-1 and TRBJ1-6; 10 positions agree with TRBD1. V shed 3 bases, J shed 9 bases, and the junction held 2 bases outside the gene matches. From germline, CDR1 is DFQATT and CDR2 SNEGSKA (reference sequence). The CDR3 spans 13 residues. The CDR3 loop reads CSARDRGISPLHF. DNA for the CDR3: TGCAGTGCTAGGGACAGGGGGATTTCACCCCTCCACTTT.

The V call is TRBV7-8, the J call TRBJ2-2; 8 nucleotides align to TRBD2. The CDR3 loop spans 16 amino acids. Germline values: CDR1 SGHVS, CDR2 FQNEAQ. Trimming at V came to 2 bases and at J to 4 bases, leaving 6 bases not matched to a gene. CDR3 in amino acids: CASSLNGGAVTGELFF. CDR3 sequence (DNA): TGTGCCAGCAGCTTAAACGGGGGGGCCGTCACCGGGGAGCTGTTTTTT. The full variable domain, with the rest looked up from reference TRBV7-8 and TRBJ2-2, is GAGVSQSPRYKVAKRGQDVALRCDPISGHVSLFWYQQALGQGPEFLTYFQNEAQLDKSGLPSDRFFAERPEGSVSTLKIQRTQQEDSAVYLCASSLNGGAVTGELFFGEGSRLTVL.

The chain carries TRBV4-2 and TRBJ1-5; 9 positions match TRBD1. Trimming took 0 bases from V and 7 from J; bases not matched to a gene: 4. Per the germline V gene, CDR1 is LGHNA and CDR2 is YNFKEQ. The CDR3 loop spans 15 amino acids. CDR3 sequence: CASSQDVTGGQPQHF. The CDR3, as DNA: TGTGCCAGCAGCCAAGACGTGACAGGGGGACAGCCCCAGCATTTT.

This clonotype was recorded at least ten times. Written as DNA, the CDR3 is TGTGCCAGCAGTAGCGACCGGGCCTACGAGCAGTACTTC. Protein: CASSSDRAYEQYF. This chain connects TRBV12-3 or TRBV12-4 to TRBJ2-7; no reliable D call. Trimming took 5 bases from V and 2 from J, leaving 10 bases between them. The CDR3 has 13 residues.

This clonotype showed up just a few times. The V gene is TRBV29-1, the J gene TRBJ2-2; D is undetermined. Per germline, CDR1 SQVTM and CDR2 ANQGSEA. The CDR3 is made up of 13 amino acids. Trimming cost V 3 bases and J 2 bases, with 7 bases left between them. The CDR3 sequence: CSVDGHNTGELFF. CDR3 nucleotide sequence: TGCAGCGTTGATGGGCACAACACCGGGGAGCTGTTTTTT.

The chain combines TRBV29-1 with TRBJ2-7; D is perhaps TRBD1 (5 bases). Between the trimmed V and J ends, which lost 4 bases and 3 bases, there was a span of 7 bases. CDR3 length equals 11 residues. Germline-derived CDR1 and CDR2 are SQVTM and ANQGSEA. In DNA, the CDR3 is TGCAGCGTTGGACAGCACTACGAGCAGTACTTC. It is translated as CSVGQHYEQYF.

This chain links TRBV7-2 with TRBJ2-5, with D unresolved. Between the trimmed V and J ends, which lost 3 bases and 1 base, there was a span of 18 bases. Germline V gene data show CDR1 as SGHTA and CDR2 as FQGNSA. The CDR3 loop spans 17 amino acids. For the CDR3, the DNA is TGTGCCAGCAGCTTGTTCGGATTGGCGGTGATCCAAGAGACCCAGTACTTC. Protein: CASSLFGLAVIQETQYF.

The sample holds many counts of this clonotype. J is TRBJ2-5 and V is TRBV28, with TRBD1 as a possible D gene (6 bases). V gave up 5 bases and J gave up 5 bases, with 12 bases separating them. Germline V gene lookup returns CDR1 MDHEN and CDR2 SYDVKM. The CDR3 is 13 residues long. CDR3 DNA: TGTGCCAGCAGTCCTCAGGGGCGGGAGACCCAGTACTTC. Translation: CASSPQGRETQYF.

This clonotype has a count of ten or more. CDR3 amino acids: CASSQETGVGDGYTF. CDR3 bases: TGCGCCAGCAGCCAAGAGACAGGGGTTGGTGATGGCTACACCTTC. The gene calls are TRBV4-3 and TRBJ1-2; 8 bases fit TRBD1. The germline CDR1 and CDR2 sequences are LGHNA and YSLEER. The CDR3 is made up of 15 amino acids. The V gene end was trimmed by 0 bases and the J gene end by 6 bases; junction bases not matched to a gene: 6.

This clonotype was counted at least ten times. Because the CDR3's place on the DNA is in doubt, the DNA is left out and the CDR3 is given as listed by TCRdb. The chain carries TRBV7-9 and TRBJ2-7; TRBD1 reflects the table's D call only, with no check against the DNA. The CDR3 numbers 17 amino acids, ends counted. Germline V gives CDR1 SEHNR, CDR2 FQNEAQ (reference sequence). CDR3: CASSPDSSGPAAYEQYF.

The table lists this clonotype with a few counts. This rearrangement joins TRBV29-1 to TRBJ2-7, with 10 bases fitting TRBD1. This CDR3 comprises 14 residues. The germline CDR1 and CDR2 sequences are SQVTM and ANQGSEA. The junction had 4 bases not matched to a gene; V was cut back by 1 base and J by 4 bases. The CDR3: CSVEGDRGAYEQYF. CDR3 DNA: TGCAGCGTTGAAGGGGACAGGGGTGCGTACGAGCAGTACTTC.

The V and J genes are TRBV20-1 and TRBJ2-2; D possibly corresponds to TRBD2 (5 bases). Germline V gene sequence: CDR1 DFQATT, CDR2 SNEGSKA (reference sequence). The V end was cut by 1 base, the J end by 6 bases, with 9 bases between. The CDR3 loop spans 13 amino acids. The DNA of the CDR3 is TGCAGTGCTAGAGCCCCCGGGGCCGGGGAGCTGTTTTTT. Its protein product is CSARAPGAGELFF.

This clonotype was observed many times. CDR3 coding DNA: TGTGCCACCAGTGACCCGACCCGCGGGGAGACCCAGTACTTC. This translates into CATSDPTRGETQYF. The J gene is TRBJ2-5, the V gene TRBV24-1; D may be TRBD2 (5 bases). The CDR3 length is 14 residues. The V gene lost 4 bases and the J gene lost 5 bases, with 13 bases spanning the gap. Germline-derived CDR1 and CDR2 are KGHDR and SFDVKD.

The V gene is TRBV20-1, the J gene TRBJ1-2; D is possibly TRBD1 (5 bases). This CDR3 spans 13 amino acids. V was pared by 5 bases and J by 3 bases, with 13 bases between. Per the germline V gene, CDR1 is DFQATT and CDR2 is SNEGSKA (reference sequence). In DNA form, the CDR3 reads TGCAGTGCTCTCCCCGGGACCTACTATGGCTACACCTTC. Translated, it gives CSALPGTYYGYTF.

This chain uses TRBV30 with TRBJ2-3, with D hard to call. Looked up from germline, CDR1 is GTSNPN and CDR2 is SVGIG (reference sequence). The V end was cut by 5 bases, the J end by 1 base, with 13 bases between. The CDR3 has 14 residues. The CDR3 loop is CAWEVGLGTDTQYF. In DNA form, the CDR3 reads TGTGCCTGGGAGGTGGGGTTGGGCACAGATACGCAGTATTTT.

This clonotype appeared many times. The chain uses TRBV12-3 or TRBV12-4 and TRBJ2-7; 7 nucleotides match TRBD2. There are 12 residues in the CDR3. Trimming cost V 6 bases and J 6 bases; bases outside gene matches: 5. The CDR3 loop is CASRLGGFEQYF. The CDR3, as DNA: TGTGCCAGCAGACTGGGGGGGTTCGAGCAGTACTTC.

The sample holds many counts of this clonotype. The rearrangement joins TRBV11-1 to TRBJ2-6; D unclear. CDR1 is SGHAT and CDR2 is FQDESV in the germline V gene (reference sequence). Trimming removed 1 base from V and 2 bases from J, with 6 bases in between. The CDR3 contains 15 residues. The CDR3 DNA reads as TGTGCCAGCAGCTTAGGGGTGACTGGGGCCAACGTCCTGACTTTC. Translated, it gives CASSLGVTGANVLTF.

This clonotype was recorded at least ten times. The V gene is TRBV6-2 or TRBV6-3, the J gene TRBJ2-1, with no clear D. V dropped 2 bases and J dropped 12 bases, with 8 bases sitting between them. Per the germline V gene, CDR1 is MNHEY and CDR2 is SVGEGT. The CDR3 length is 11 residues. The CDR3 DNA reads TGTGCCAGCAGTTACCCGACGGGGCAGTTCTTC. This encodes CASSYPTGQFF.

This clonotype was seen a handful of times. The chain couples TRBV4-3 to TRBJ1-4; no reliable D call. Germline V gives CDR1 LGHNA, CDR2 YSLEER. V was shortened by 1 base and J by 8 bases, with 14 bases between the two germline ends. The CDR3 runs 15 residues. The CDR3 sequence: CASSQGGGPGEKLFF. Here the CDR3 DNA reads TGCGCCAGCAGCCAAGGAGGCGGGCCGGGGGAAAAACTGTTTTTT.

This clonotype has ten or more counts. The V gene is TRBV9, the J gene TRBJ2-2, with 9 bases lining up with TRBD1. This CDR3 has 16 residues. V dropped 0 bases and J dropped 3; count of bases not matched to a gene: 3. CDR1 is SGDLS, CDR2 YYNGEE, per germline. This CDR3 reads CASSVAGQGDTGELFF. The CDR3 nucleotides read TGTGCCAGCAGCGTAGCGGGACAGGGTGACACCGGGGAGCTGTTTTTT.

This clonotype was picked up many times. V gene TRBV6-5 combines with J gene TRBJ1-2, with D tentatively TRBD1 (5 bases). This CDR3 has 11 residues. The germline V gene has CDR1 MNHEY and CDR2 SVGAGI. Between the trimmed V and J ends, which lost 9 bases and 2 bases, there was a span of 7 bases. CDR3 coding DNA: TGTGCCAGTAAGGGGAACTATGGCTACACCTTC. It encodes CASKGNYGYTF.

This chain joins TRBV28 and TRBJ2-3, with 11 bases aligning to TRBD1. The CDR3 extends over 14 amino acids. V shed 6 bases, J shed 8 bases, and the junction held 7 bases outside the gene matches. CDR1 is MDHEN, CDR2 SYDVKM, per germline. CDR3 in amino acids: CASSPGQGGVTQYF. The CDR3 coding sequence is TGTGCCAGCAGCCCGGGACAGGGGGGAGTTACGCAGTATTTT.

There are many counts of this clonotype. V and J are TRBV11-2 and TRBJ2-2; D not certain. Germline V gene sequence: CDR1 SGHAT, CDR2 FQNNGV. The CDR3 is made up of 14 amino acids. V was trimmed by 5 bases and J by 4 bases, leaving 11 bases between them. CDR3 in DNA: TGTGCCAGCAGCCCCTTTGTGGTCACCGGGGAGCTGTTTTTT. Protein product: CASSPFVVTGELFF.